Listed here are 14 T cell receptor beta chains from one sample, sequenced in a study of shared clonotypes between healthy human individuals. Some clones are missing from TCRdb's copy, which holds only in-frame ones; the method was immunoSEQ multiplex PCR. The sample holds around 550,000 clones; approximately 95% are singletons and the top ten take approximately 0.062%. Sample: naive CD4+ T cells sorted from blood. Subset given: CD45RA+ positively selected. The origin of the receptors is a woman aged 25 to 39 in good health.

This clone turned up a few times. The chain has TRBV29-1 and TRBJ1-2, with a tentative D call TRBD1 (6 bases). The CDR3 is 10 residues long. The germline V and J ends were trimmed by 3 bases and 8 bases, with 7 bases remaining between them. CDR1 SQVTM and CDR2 ANQGSEA come from the germline V gene. CDR3 DNA sequence: TGCAGCGTTGATGGGGGCGGCTACACCTTC. It codes for CSVDGGGYTF.

This rearrangement joins TRBV30 to TRBJ2-7; D not certain. From germline, CDR1 is GTSNPN and CDR2 SVGIG (reference sequence). V lost 0 bases to trimming and J lost 1 base, with 10 bases between them. CDR3 length: 14 residues. CDR3 sequence: CAWSVVGRSYEQYF. DNA of the CDR3: TGTGCCTGGAGTGTAGTAGGCAGGTCCTACGAGCAGTACTTC. The entire variable domain, with the rest obtained from reference TRBV30 and TRBJ2-7, is as follows: SQTIHQWPATLVQPVGSPLSLECTVEGTSNPNLYWYRQAAGRGLQLLFYSVGIGQISSEVPQNLSASRPQDRQFILSSKKLLLSDSGFYLCAWSVVGRSYEQYFGPGTRLTVT.

V usage is TRBV5-1 and J usage is TRBJ2-1; TRBD2 aligns across 9 bases. Germline assignment: CDR1 SGHRS and CDR2 YFSETQ. The CDR3 extends over 16 amino acids. Trimming at V came to 7 bases and at J to 6 bases, leaving 14 bases not matched to a gene. CDR3 bases: TGCGCCAGCGTAGGGATAGCGGGAGCAAGTGGCAATGAGCAGTTCTTC. It yields the protein CASVGIAGASGNEQFF.

This clone was picked up a small number of times. The chain's CDR3 is CATSREAGPQPQHF. CDR3 coding DNA: TGTGCCACCAGCAGAGAGGCAGGGCCCCAGCCCCAGCATTTT. This chain links TRBV15 with TRBJ1-5, with D perhaps TRBD1 (5 bases). The germline V gene has CDR1 LNHNV and CDR2 YYDKDF (reference sequence). The CDR3 totals 14 residues. The V end was cut by 0 bases, the J end by 7 bases, with 10 bases between.

The gene calls are TRBV28 and TRBJ2-3; D is perhaps TRBD1 or TRBD2 (6 bases each). CDR1 and CDR2 from the germline V gene are MDHEN and SYDVKM. The V gene lost 6 bases and the J gene lost 1 base, with 14 bases spanning the gap. CDR3 size: 15 residues. DNA of the CDR3: TGTGCCAGCAGCGGAAGGGGGGTCGGCACAGATACGCAGTATTTT. As protein: CASSGRGVGTDTQYF.

This chain connects TRBV15 to TRBJ1-4; D is possibly TRBD1 (5 bases). Germline loops: CDR1 LNHNV, CDR2 YYDKDF (reference sequence). This CDR3 spans 16 amino acids. The germline V and J ends were trimmed by 1 base and 8 bases, with 17 bases remaining between them. The CDR3, as DNA: TGTGCCACCAGCAGAGGGGGGAGGACTAGAAAAGAAAAACTGTTTTTT. The encoded protein is CATSRGGRTRKEKLFF. Drawing the rest from reference TRBV15 and TRBJ1-4, the complete variable domain is DAMVIQNPRYQVTQFGKPVTLSCSQTLNHNVMYWYQQKSSQAPKLLFHYYDKDFNNEADTPDNFQSRRPNTSFCFLDIRSPGLGDTAMYLCATSRGGRTRKEKLFFGSGTQLSVL.

This sequence joins TRBV28 and TRBJ2-5; no clear D. The CDR3 runs to 12 residues. V gave up 8 bases and J gave up 1 base, with 8 bases separating them. Germline CDR1 and CDR2: MDHEN and SYDVKM. CDR3 coding DNA: TGTGCCAGCCAATTACGCCAAGAGACCCAGTACTTC. Residues: CASQLRQETQYF.

The chain carries TRBV29-1 and TRBJ2-2, with D perhaps TRBD1 (6 bases). Germline CDR1 reads SQVTM; CDR2 reads ANQGSEA. With 6 bases removed from V and 0 bases from J, the gap between germline ends came to 14 bases. The length of the CDR3 is 15 residues. The CDR3 DNA sequence: TGCAGCGTCCGCAACAGGGCCACGAACACCGGGGAGCTGTTTTTT. This encodes CSVRNRATNTGELFF.

The chain recombines TRBV30 with TRBJ2-5; 13 bases align to TRBD2. The CDR3 is 15 residues long. Germline V gives CDR1 GTSNPN, CDR2 SVGIG (reference sequence). V was clipped by 3 bases and J by 4 bases; unmatched bases: 5. The CDR3 reads CAWRPGLAGLETQYF. Here the CDR3 DNA reads TGTGCCTGGAGGCCGGGACTAGCGGGATTAGAGACCCAGTACTTC.

The chain's CDR3 is CASSPVGTSPRDEQFF. CDR3 bases: TGTGCCAGTAGCCCCGTCGGGACTAGCCCCCGGGATGAGCAGTTCTTC. V and J are TRBV19 and TRBJ2-1; 9 bases are shared with TRBD2. The CDR3 runs to 16 residues. Germline V lookup: CDR1 LNHDA, CDR2 SQIVND (reference sequence). J was trimmed by 8 bases and V by 6 bases; bases with no gene match: 14.

The chain couples TRBV28 to TRBJ2-7; D remains ambiguous. CDR1 is MDHEN, CDR2 SYDVKM, per germline. The germline V and J ends were trimmed by 4 bases and 0 bases, with 19 bases remaining between them. This CDR3 has 17 amino acids. The CDR3 sequence: CASSSPHYHRSSYEQYF. The CDR3 region has the DNA TGTGCCAGCAGTTCCCCTCACTATCATAGGAGCTCCTACGAGCAGTACTTC.

The chain couples TRBV20-1 to TRBJ1-4; the D is unclear. Germline V gene lookup returns CDR1 DFQATT and CDR2 SNEGSKA (reference sequence). Between the trimmed V and J ends, which lost 3 bases and 9 bases, there was a span of 5 bases. CDR3 size: 10 residues. The CDR3 here is CSARAQKLFF. CDR3 DNA: TGCAGTGCTAGGGCGCAAAAACTGTTTTTT.

The CDR3 here is CASSLEERGFRYTF. In DNA, the CDR3 is TGTGCCAGCAGCTTAGAAGAGAGGGGGTTTCGCTACACCTTC. This chain joins TRBV11-2 and TRBJ1-2; the D gene is possibly TRBD1 (6 bases). Germline V gene sequence: CDR1 SGHAT, CDR2 FQNNGV. Trimming pared 0 bases from V and 9 bases from J, leaving 14 bases between. CDR3 length: 14 residues.

The chain carries TRBV5-1 and TRBJ1-3, with D possibly matching TRBD1 (6 bases). CDR1 SGHRS and CDR2 YFSETQ come from the germline V gene. CDR3 size: 15 residues. The V end lost 4 bases, the J end lost 2 bases, and 13 bases lay between the germline ends. CDR3 protein: CASSGQSPPGNTIYF. DNA of the CDR3: TGCGCCAGCAGCGGACAGAGCCCGCCTGGAAACACCATATATTTT.